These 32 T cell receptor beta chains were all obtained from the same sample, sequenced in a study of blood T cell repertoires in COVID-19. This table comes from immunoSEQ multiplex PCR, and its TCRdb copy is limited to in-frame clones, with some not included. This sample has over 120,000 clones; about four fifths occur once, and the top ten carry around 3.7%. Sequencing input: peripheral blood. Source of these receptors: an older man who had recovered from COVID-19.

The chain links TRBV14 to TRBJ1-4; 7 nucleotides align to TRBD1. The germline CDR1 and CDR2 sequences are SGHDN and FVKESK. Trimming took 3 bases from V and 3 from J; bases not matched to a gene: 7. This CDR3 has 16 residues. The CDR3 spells CASSHVSGTANEKLFF. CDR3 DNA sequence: TGTGCCAGCAGCCACGTTTCCGGGACAGCTAATGAAAAACTGTTTTTT.

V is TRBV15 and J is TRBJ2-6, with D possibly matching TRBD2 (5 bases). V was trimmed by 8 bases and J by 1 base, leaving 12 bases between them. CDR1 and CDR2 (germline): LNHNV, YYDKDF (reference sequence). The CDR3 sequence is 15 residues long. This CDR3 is CATQGGASGANVLTF. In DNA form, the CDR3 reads TGTGCCACCCAAGGAGGTGCGTCTGGGGCCAACGTCCTGACTTTC. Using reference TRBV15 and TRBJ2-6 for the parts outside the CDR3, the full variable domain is DAMVIQNPRYQVTQFGKPVTLSCSQTLNHNVMYWYQQKSSQAPKLLFHYYDKDFNNEADTPDNFQSRRPNTSFCFLDIRSPGLGDTAMYLCATQGGASGANVLTFGAGSRLTVL.

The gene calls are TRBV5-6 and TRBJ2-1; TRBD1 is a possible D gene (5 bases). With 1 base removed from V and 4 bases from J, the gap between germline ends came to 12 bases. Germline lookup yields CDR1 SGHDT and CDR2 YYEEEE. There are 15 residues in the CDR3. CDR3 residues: CASSLFQGLYNEQFF. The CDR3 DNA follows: TGTGCCAGCAGCTTGTTTCAGGGATTATACAATGAGCAGTTCTTC.

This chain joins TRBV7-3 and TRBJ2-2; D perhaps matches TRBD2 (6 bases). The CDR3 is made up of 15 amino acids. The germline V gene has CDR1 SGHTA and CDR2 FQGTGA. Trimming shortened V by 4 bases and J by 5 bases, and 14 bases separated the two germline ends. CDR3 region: CASSSVAAGTGELFF. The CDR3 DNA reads TGTGCCAGCAGCTCCGTAGCGGCAGGAACCGGGGAGCTGTTTTTT.

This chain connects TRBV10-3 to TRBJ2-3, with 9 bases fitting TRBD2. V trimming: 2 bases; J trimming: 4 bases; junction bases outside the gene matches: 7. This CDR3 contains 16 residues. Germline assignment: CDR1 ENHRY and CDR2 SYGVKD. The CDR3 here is CAISENGGRAADTQYF. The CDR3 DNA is TGTGCCATCAGTGAGAATGGCGGGAGGGCCGCAGATACGCAGTATTTT.

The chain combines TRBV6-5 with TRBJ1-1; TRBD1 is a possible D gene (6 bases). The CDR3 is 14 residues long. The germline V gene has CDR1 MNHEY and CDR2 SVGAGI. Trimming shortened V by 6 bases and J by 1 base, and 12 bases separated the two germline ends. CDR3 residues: CASSRQVQNTEAFF. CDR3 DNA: TGTGCCAGCAGCCGACAGGTGCAGAACACTGAAGCTTTCTTT.

In DNA, the CDR3 is TGTGCCAGTAGTCCCACTAGGTTTGGTCCCCGCTACAATGAGCAGTTCTTC. Amino acid sequence: CASSPTRFGPRYNEQFF. The rearrangement uses TRBV19 and TRBJ2-1; the D gene is possibly TRBD2 (5 bases). This CDR3 is built from 17 residues. Trimming shortened V by 5 bases and J by 3 bases, and 20 bases separated the two germline ends. Germline CDR1 and CDR2: LNHDA and SQIVND (reference sequence).

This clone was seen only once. The CDR3 region is CATDRDSQETQYF. CDR3 bases: TGTGCCACCGACCGGGACAGTCAAGAGACCCAGTACTTC. The chain is built from TRBV2 and TRBJ2-5, with 7 bases fitting TRBD1. The length of the CDR3 is 13 residues. Trimming removed 10 bases from V and 2 bases from J; junction bases left unmatched: 7. The germline V gene encodes CDR1 SNHLY and CDR2 FYNNEI.

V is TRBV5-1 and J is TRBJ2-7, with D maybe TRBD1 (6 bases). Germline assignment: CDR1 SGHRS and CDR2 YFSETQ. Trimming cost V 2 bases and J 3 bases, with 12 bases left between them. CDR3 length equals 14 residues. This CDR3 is CASSLNRDIYEQYF. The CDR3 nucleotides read TGCGCCAGCAGCTTAAACCGGGACATCTACGAGCAGTACTTC.

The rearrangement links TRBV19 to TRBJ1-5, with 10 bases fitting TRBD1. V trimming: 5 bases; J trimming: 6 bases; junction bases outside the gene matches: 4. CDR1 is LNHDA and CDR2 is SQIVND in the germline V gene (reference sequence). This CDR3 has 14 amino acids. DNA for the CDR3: TGTGCCAGTAGTCCCGGGACAGGGGTTCAGCCCCAGCATTTT. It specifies CASSPGTGVQPQHF.

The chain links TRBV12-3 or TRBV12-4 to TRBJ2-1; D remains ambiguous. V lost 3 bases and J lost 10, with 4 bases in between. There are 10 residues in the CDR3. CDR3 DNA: TGTGCCAGCAGTTTCAGGGAGCAGTTCTTC. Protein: CASSFREQFF.

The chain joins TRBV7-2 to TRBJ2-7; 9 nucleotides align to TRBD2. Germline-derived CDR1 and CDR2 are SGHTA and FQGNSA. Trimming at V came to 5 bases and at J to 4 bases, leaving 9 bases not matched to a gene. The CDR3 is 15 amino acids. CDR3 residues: CASSPRAAGGYEQYF. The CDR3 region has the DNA TGTGCCAGCAGCCCCCGTGCCGCGGGAGGGTACGAGCAGTACTTC.

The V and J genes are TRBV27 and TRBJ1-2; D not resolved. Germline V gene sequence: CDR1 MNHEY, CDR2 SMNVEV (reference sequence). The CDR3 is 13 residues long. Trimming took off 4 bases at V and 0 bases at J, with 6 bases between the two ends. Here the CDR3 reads CASSSGPNYGYTF. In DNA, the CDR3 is TGTGCCAGCAGTTCCGGTCCTAACTATGGCTACACCTTC.

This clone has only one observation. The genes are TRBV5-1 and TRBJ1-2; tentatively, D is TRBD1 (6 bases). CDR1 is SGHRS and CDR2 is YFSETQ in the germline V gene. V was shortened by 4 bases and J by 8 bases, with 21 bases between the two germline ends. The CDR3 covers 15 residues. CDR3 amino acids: CASSPGDGHREGYTF. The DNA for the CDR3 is TGCGCCAGCAGCCCGGGCGACGGCCACAGGGAAGGCTACACCTTC.

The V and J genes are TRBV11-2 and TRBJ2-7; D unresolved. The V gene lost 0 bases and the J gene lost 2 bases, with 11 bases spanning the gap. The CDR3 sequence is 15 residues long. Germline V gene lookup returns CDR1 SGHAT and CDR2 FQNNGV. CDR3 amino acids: CASSLERGGTYEQYF. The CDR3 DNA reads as TGTGCCAGCAGCTTAGAAAGAGGCGGAACCTACGAGCAGTACTTC. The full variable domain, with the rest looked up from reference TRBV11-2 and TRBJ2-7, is EAGVAQSPRYKIIEKRQSVAFWCNPISGHATLYWYQQILGQGPKLLIQFQNNGVVDDSQLPKDRFSAERLKGVDSTLKIQPAKLEDSAVYLCASSLERGGTYEQYFGPGTRLTVT.

CDR3 protein: CASSLDRAAMAFF. The DNA for the CDR3 is TGCGCCAGCAGCTTAGACAGGGCGGCGATGGCTTTCTTT. V is TRBV5-1 and J is TRBJ1-1; 7 bases are shared with TRBD1. V lost 2 bases, J lost 11 bases, and 9 bases stayed unmatched. Germline assignment: CDR1 SGHRS and CDR2 YFSETQ. CDR3 size: 13 residues.

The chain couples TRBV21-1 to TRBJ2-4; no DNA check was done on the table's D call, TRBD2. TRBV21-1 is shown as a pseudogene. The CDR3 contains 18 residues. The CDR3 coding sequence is TGTGCCAGCAGCCCCGGGTCGACGGCGAGGAGGGCCAAAAACATTCAGTACTTC. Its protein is CASSPGSTARRAKNIQYF.

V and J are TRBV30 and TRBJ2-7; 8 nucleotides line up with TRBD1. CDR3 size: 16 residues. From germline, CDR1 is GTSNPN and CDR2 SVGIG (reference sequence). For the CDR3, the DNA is TGTGCTAAGGACAGGGTTGATTTTTCGGAAACCCACGAGCAGTACTTC. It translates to CAKDRVDFSETHEQYF.

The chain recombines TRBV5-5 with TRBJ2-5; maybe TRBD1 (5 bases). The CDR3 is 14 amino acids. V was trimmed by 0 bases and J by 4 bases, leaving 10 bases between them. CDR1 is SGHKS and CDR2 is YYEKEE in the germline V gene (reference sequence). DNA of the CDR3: TGTGCCAGCAGCTTGGGTTCAGGGTCAGAGACCCAGTACTTC. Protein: CASSLGSGSETQYF. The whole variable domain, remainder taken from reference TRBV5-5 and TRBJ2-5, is DAGVTQSPTHLIKTRGQQVTLRCSPISGHKSVSWYQQVLGQGPQFIFQYYEKEERGRGNFPDRFSARQFPNYSSELNVNALLLGDSALYLCASSLGSGSETQYFGPGTRLLVL.

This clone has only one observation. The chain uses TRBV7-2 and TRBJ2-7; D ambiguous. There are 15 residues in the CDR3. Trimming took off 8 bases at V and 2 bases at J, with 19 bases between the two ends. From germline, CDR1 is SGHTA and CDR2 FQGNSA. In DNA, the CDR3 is TGTGCCAGCTCCTTGGGCACAACCATAACCTACGAGCAGTACTTC. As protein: CASSLGTTITYEQYF.

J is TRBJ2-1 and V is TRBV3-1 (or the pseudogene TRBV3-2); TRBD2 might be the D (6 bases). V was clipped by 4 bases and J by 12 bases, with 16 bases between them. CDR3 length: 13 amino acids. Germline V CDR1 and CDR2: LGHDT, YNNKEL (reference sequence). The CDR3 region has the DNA TGTGCCAGCAGCCGCGGGGCCTGGGATCGGCAGTTCTTC. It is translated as CASSRGAWDRQFF.

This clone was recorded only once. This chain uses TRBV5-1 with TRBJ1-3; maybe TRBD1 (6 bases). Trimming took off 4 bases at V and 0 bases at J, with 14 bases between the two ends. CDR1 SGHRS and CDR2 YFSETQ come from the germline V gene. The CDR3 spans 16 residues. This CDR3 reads CASSLVGDISGNTIYF. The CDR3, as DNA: TGCGCCAGCAGCCTTGTGGGGGACATCTCTGGAAACACCATATATTTT.

As DNA, the CDR3 is TGTGCCAGCAGCCAGGGGACTAGCGGGCTCTACCAAGAGACCCAGTACTTC. Protein product: CASSQGTSGLYQETQYF. This chain connects TRBV5-6 to TRBJ2-5, with 12 positions matching TRBD2. Germline CDR1 and CDR2: SGHDT and YYEEEE. Unmatched junction bases numbered 7, after V lost 4 bases and J lost 0 bases. The CDR3 has 17 residues.

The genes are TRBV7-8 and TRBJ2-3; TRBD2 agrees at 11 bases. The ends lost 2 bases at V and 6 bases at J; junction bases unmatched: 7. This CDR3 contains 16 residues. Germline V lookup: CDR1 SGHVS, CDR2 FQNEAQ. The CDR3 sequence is CASSLPGTSGMDTQYF. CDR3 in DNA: TGTGCCAGCAGCTTACCCGGGACTAGCGGCATGGATACGCAGTATTTT.

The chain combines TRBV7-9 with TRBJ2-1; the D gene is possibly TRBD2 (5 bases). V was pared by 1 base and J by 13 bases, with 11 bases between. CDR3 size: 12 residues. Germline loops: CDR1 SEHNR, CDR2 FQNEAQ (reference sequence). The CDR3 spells CASSLGTEGQFF. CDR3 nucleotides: TGTGCCAGCAGCTTAGGCACAGAGGGACAGTTCTTC.

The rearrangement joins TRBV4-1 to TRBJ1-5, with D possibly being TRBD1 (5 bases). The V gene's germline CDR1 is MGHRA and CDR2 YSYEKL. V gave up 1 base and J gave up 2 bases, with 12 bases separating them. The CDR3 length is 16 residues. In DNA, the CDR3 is TGCGCCAGCAGCCAAGTGGGGGGATGGGGCAATCAGCCCCAGCATTTT. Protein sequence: CASSQVGGWGNQPQHF.

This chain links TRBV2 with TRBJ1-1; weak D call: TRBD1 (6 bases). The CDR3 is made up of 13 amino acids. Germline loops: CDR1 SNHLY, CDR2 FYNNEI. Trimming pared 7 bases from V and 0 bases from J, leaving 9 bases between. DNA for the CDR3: TGTGCCAGCAATACAGGGATGAACACTGAAGCTTTCTTT. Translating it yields CASNTGMNTEAFF.

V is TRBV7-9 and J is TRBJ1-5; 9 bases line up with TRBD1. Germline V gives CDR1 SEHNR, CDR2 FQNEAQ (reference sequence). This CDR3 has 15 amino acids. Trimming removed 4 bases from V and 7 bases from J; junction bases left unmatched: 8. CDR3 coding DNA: TGTGCCAGCAGCTCCACCGGGACAGGGCGCCAGCCCCAGCATTTT. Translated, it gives CASSSTGTGRQPQHF.

CDR3 amino acids: CASVGLAGVNEQFF. CDR3 in DNA: TGTGCCAGCGTGGGACTAGCGGGAGTCAATGAGCAGTTCTTC. The rearrangement joins TRBV3-1 (or the pseudogene TRBV3-2) to TRBJ2-1, with TRBD2 matching over 14 bases. Germline V gene data show CDR1 as LGHDT and CDR2 as YNNKEL (reference sequence). V lost 8 bases, J lost 6 bases, and 3 bases stayed unmatched. The CDR3 sequence is 14 residues long.

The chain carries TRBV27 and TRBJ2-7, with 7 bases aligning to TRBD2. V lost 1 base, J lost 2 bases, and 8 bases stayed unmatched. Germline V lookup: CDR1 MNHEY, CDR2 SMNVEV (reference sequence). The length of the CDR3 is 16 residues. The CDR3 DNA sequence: TGTGCCAGCAGTTTATTTCCGCCCGGACTAGCCTACGAGCAGTACTTC. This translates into CASSLFPPGLAYEQYF.

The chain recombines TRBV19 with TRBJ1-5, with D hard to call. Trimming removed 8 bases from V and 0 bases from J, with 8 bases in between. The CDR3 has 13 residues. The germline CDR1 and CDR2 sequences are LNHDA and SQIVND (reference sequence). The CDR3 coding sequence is TGTGCCAGTCAACAGTATAGCAATCAGCCCCAGCATTTT. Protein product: CASQQYSNQPQHF.

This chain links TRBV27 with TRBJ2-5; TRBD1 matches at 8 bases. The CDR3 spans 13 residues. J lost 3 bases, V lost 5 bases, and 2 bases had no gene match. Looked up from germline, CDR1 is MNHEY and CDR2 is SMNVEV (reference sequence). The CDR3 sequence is CASSQQGEETQYF. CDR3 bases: TGTGCCAGCAGTCAACAGGGGGAAGAGACCCAGTACTTC.